This TCR beta chain was identified during a study of T-cell reconstitution after alpha-beta-depleted transplantation in children. Preparation of the TCRbeta library used unique molecular identifiers. One entry per CDR3 protein results from TCRdb running MiXCR on the PCR reads. Altogether 250,000 or so distinct CDR3 sequences are present, 8.2% being singletons, with the ten largest covering approximately 6.3%. The junction had 2 bases not matched to a gene; V was cut back by 0 bases and J by 4 bases. In germline, CDR1 is MNHEY, CDR2 SVGEGT. There are 15 residues in the CDR3. This clonotype was found many times.

The V and J genes are TRBV6-2 or TRBV6-3 and TRBJ2-3; the match to TRBD1 covers 9 bases. Sequences were derived from PBMCs, mostly from graft donor cells, sampled 180 days after TCRalphabeta/CD19-depleted stem cell transplant. The TCR sequence derives from a male patient aged 10-17 years who had a stem cell transplant for acute lymphoblastic leukemia, so the T cells may come from the graft donor. CDR3 sequence: CASSYSGQGADTQYF. Written as DNA, the CDR3 is TGTGCCAGCAGTTACTCGGGACAGGGCGCAGATACGCAGTATTTT.